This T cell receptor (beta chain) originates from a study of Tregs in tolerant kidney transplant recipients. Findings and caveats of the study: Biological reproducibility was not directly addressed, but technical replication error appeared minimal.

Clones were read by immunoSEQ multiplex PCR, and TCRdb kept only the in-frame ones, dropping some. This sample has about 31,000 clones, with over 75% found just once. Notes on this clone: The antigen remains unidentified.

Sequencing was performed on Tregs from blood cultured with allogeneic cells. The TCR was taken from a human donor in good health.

DNA of the CDR3: TGTGCCAGCAGCTTAGGCGGGGGGTCAGCAACTAATGAAAAACTGTTTTTT. Protein: CASSLGGGSATNEKLFF. The chain couples TRBV7-9 to TRBJ1-4; possible D gene TRBD1, 5 bases. The CDR3 spans 17 residues. Germline-derived CDR1 and CDR2 are SEHNR and FQNEAQ (reference sequence). Trimming took off 1 base at V and 0 bases at J, with 12 bases between the two ends.